The T cell receptor beta chain described here comes from a study of cytomegalovirus exposure and HLA in healthy donors. V lost 4 bases, J lost 5 bases, and 0 bases stayed unmatched. The CDR3 runs to 12 residues. Germline V gives CDR1 SGHAT, CDR2 FQNNGV. The PCR made use of 60 Vbeta and 13 Jbeta primers. Clones were read by immunoSEQ multiplex PCR, and TCRdb kept only the in-frame ones, dropping some. Counted here are about 200,000 clones, about 80% occurring once; the ten biggest clones make up 13% to 15%. This TCR was recovered from a woman younger than 45 in good health and CMV-seropositive. Sequencing used PBMCs. This sequence joins TRBV11-2 and TRBJ2-5; 8 bases map to TRBD1. The CDR3 bases are TGTGCCAGCAGCTCAGGGGGCGAGACCCAGTACTTC. This encodes CASSSGGETQYF.